The next 10 T cell receptor beta chains were all read from a single sample in a study of somatic mutations in cytotoxic T cells in rheumatoid arthritis. The data were produced by immunoSEQ multiplex PCR, yet TCRdb's version contains in-frame clones alone and is incomplete. This table has 15,000 to 20,000 clones, approximately 80% appearing once. Sample: CD8+ T cells sorted from blood. The receptors derive from an adult with rheumatoid arthritis.

J is TRBJ2-7 and V is TRBV19; 7 bases align to TRBD1. Trimming cost V 3 bases and J 0 bases; bases outside gene matches: 5. The CDR3 has 15 residues. Germline values: CDR1 LNHDA, CDR2 SQIVND (reference sequence). CDR3 nucleotide sequence: TGTGCCAGTAGTATTGGGGACAGTGGCTCCTACGAGCAGTACTTC. Translated: CASSIGDSGSYEQYF.

J is TRBJ1-2 and V is TRBV10-3; D is uncertain. Germline CDR1 ENHRY, CDR2 SYGVKD. The V gene lost 0 bases and the J gene lost 7 bases, with 12 bases spanning the gap. This CDR3 comprises 14 residues. CDR3 bases: TGTGCCATCAGTGAGTCGATGTCGGGTGGTGGCTACACCTTC. Its translation: CAISESMSGGGYTF.

The rearrangement uses TRBV6-1 and TRBJ1-3; no reliable D call. CDR3 length equals 16 residues. V lost 0 bases, J lost 4 bases, and 13 bases lay in between. Germline V gene sequence: CDR1 MNHNS, CDR2 SASEGT. CDR3 nucleotide sequence: TGTGCCAGCAGTGAAGCCCCCAGTTTGACCGGAAACACCATATATTTT. Translated: CASSEAPSLTGNTIYF.

This clone turned up a few times. The gene calls are TRBV4-1 and TRBJ1-6; 7 bases agree with TRBD1. The ends lost 0 bases at V and 6 bases at J; junction bases unmatched: 11. The CDR3 is 18 amino acids. Germline lookup yields CDR1 MGHRA and CDR2 YSYEKL. The CDR3 DNA reads as TGCGCCAGCAGCCAAGATGCCGCCGGGACAGACCTTAATTCACCCCTCCACTTT. Amino acid sequence: CASSQDAAGTDLNSPLHF.

The chain's CDR3 is CASSLAQATDTQYF. The CDR3 DNA sequence: TGTGCCAGCAGCTTGGCTCAGGCCACAGATACGCAGTATTTT. This sequence joins TRBV5-4 and TRBJ2-3; no clear D. V was cut by 0 bases and J by 2 bases, with 7 bases left in between. CDR1 SGHNT and CDR2 YYREEE come from the germline V gene (reference sequence). CDR3 length: 14 residues.

The V and J genes are TRBV27 and TRBJ1-1; unclear D gene. V was pared by 2 bases and J by 4 bases, with 8 bases between. CDR3 size: 13 residues. The germline CDR1 and CDR2 sequences are MNHEY and SMNVEV (reference sequence). CDR3 residues: CASSLGVSTEAFF. The CDR3 DNA follows: TGTGCCAGCAGTTTAGGGGTTAGCACTGAAGCTTTCTTT.

The chain employs TRBV27 and TRBJ2-7; 8 bases line up with TRBD1. Germline assignment: CDR1 MNHEY and CDR2 SMNVEV (reference sequence). The CDR3 sequence is 15 residues long. V shed 2 bases and J 2 bases; nucleotides not matched to a gene: 5. Written as DNA, the CDR3 is TGTGCCAGCAGTTTAGGGTCAGGGGGCCCCTACGAGCAGTACTTC. Protein: CASSLGSGGPYEQYF.

The V gene is TRBV30, the J gene TRBJ2-2, with D unclear. This CDR3 contains 13 residues. Trimming took 4 bases from V and 3 from J, leaving 9 bases between them. The germline gives CDR1 GTSNPN, CDR2 SVGIG (reference sequence). CDR3 DNA: TGTGCCTGGAACCGGGCCGACACCGGGGAGCTGTTTTTT. Translation: CAWNRADTGELFF.

The gene calls are TRBV9 and TRBJ1-2; D might be TRBD1 (6 bases). The CDR3 has 16 amino acids. V was cut by 0 bases and J by 3 bases, with 15 bases left in between. Germline V gene lookup returns CDR1 SGDLS and CDR2 YYNGEE. CDR3 region: CASSVASGVLDYGYTF. Written as DNA, the CDR3 is TGTGCCAGCAGCGTAGCTTCAGGGGTATTGGACTATGGCTACACCTTC.

This clone came up a few times. J is TRBJ2-7 and V is TRBV28; D is ambiguous. V was cut by 3 bases and J by 5 bases, with 8 bases left in between. The CDR3 is 12 residues long. Germline V gene lookup returns CDR1 MDHEN and CDR2 SYDVKM. Written as DNA, the CDR3 is TGTGCCAGCAGTTTGGTCAATGACGAGCAGTACTTC. Translation: CASSLVNDEQYF.